This T cell receptor beta chain was observed in a study of blood T cell repertoires in COVID-19 (TCRdb year 2020). Some background on the complete study: The collaborator samples originated in the United States, Italy and Spain and spanned the acute and convalescent phases of COVID-19. The prospective study material was composed of cDNA or gDNA derived from T cells, B-cell-depleted T cells, or PBMCs. Deeply sampled blood TCRbeta repertoires from subjects exposed to, actively infected with, or recovered from COVID-19 were included in the dataset. A freely available public database, intended as a resource for researchers studying the immune response to SARS-CoV-2, is where the repertoires were released. The samples were drawn from the first 160 participants of the ongoing ImmuneRACE study and from 1,254 subjects provided by 6 global collaborators. Sample metadata almost always included a de-identified subject ID, COVID-19 status, age in years and sex. HLA class I and class II types, where available, came from metadata supplied by the sample provider rather than from assay-based typing.

Whole blood was collected in K2EDTA tubes by collaborating institutions according to the institutions' own protocols. Collaborator samples were shipped for TCRbeta analysis as frozen whole blood, isolated PBMCs, or DNA extracted from either sample type. TCRbeta CDR3 regions were amplified from genomic DNA using the immunoSEQ Assay, a bias-controlled multiplex PCR. In the source study's methods: The number of nucleated cells in each sample was estimated by amplification of reference gene primers within the assay. To quantify the absolute abundance of each unique TCRbeta CDR3 rearrangement, sequence reads were collapsed and filtered. For each sample, productive Simpson clonality was calculated as the square root of Simpson's diversity index over productive rearrangements. TCRdb holds this immuneACCESS table with in-frame rearrangements only. Some clones are missing; in checked studies, unresolved V genes explain under half, and the rest has no known cause. V, J and clone size are those of that table, while D and trimming were read from the DNA. This sample holds around 30,000 clones; 70% to 90% were observed only once. The ten largest clones add up to 0.55% of the sample.

As concerns this clone: There is no known antigen for this receptor. Base qualities are missing; no much larger clone stands one base away.

What the research found in general, with its limitations: The amount of clinical and demographic metadata varied by source and participant and was provided uncurated.

The germline V end is reduced by 2 bases and the J end by 0 bases; junction bases left unmatched: 4. The CDR3 has 16 amino acids, counting the end cysteine and phenylalanine. Of the read, only the CDR3 DNA is kept; its 48 bases are in frame from base 1. Sequences SGHRS (CDR1) and YFSETQ (CDR2) are obtained from the germline V gene. The sample was peripheral blood. The V and J segments used are TRBV5-1 and TRBJ1-4; 7 middle bases align to TRBD1. The clonotype comes from a woman between 35 and 50 years old with active or convalescent COVID-19. The nucleotides read TGCGCCAGCAGCTTTGGGGGACAGCCAACTAATGAAAAACTGTTTTTT. Translated, it reads CASSFGGQPTNEKLFF.